This T cell receptor (beta chain) comes out of a study of Tregs in tolerant kidney transplant recipients. Study-wide points: Biological reproducibility was not directly addressed in this study. Some patients' samples used different primers over time, so nucleotide sequences weren't comparable. Few patients were studied, so findings need validation in larger groups.

Concerning this clone: The antigen remains unidentified. The sequence runs out 3 residues before the end of the CDR3; the remainder is reconstructed from the germline J gene.

CDR1 is LNHDA and CDR2 is SQIVND in the germline V gene (reference sequence). V was pared by 10 bases and J by 2 bases, with 5 bases of the junction left unmatched. This CDR3 region has 15 residues. Measured with immunoSEQ multiplex PCR; TCRdb has only the in-frame clones, and not every one. Found here are some 31,000 clones; the top ten clones hold more than 6.5%. Unstimulated regulatory T cells (CD4+CD25+CD127-), CD4+CD25- non-regulatory cells, CD4 and CD8 cells were FACS-sorted from thawed PBMCs. Sequencing was performed on CD8+ T cells from blood, taken before the transplant. V usage is TRBV19 and J usage is TRBJ2-1; 13 nucleotides match TRBD2. This sequence was found in a human donor who received a combined kidney and bone marrow transplant. The covered CDR3 bases are TGTGCCACCAAGGGACTAGCGGGGACCTACAATGAG. Protein product: CATKGLAGTYNE. The complete CDR3 protein is CATKGLAGTYNEQFF.